A single sample gave rise to the 30 T cell receptor beta chains below, sequenced in a study of blood T cell repertoires in COVID-19. Produced via immunoSEQ multiplex PCR; TCRdb's table is partial and in-frame only. The sample contains about 170,000 clones, roughly 80% of which appear only once. Sequencing was carried out using peripheral blood. These receptors all come from a man in his 70s with active or convalescent COVID-19.

This chain links TRBV6-5 with TRBJ2-2, with TRBD2 identical over 11 bases. CDR1 MNHEY and CDR2 SVGAGI come from the germline V gene. Trimming removed 8 bases from V and 3 bases from J; junction bases left unmatched: 5. The CDR3 sequence is 15 residues long. The CDR3 spells CASGSGLADTGELFF. The CDR3 nucleotides are TGTGCCAGCGGCTCGGGACTAGCGGACACCGGGGAGCTGTTTTTT.

This rearrangement joins TRBV27 to TRBJ2-2, with D tentatively TRBD1 (6 bases). CDR3 length equals 15 residues. V gave up 2 bases and J gave up 5 bases, with 12 bases separating them. The germline V gene encodes CDR1 MNHEY and CDR2 SMNVEV (reference sequence). The CDR3 protein is CASSLHPRGTGELFF. As DNA, the CDR3 is TGTGCCAGCAGTTTACATCCTAGGGGGACCGGGGAGCTGTTTTTT.

The chain has TRBV18 and TRBJ1-3; D uncertain. CDR3 length: 13 residues. The germline gives CDR1 KGHSH, CDR2 LQKENI. Trimming removed 0 bases at V and 5 bases at J, with 5 bases between. Written as DNA, the CDR3 is TGTGCCAGCTCACCACCGGGCAGAAACACCATATATTTT. Protein product: CASSPPGRNTIYF.

The genes are TRBV5-1 and TRBJ2-7; the D is unclear. Looked up from germline, CDR1 is SGHRS and CDR2 is YFSETQ. The CDR3 runs to 14 residues. V was cut by 0 bases and J by 3 bases, with 10 bases left in between. The CDR3 reads CASSLDSNGYEQYF. The CDR3 nucleotides are TGCGCCAGCAGCTTGGACAGCAATGGCTACGAGCAGTACTTC.

This clone has only a few counts. The chain links TRBV5-1 to TRBJ2-1, with 16 bases aligning to TRBD2. Germline V gene data show CDR1 as SGHRS and CDR2 as YFSETQ. J lost 5 bases, V lost 4 bases, and 6 bases had no gene match. The CDR3 spans 17 residues. This chain's CDR3 is CASSPGLAGGWDNEQFF. CDR3 nucleotide sequence: TGCGCCAGCAGCCCGGGACTAGCGGGAGGGTGGGACAATGAGCAGTTCTTC.

In the case of this clone: A junction boundary mismatches the germline segment, possibly from a read error. The gene calls are TRBV11-2 and TRBJ2-5; 11 bases fit TRBD2. Germline CDR1 reads SGHAT; CDR2 reads FQNNGV. The CDR3 has 16 amino acids. CDR3 DNA: TGTGCCAGCAGCCCGACTAGCGGGACCCTTCGAGAGATCCAGTACTTC. This encodes CASSPTSGTLREIQYF.

The CDR3 spells CASSPSGRETQYF. The CDR3 nucleotides are TGTGCCAGCAGCCCAAGCGGGAGGGAGACCCAGTACTTC. The chain carries TRBV11-2 and TRBJ2-5, with 9 positions matching TRBD2. CDR3 length: 13 residues. CDR1 and CDR2 from the germline V gene are SGHAT and FQNNGV. Trimming cost V 5 bases and J 5 bases; bases outside gene matches: 3.

Only a few counts were recorded for this clone. J is TRBJ1-5 and V is TRBV27; D ambiguous. V lost 5 bases to trimming and J lost 0 bases, with 14 bases between them. Germline CDR1 is MNHEY and CDR2 is SMNVEV (reference sequence). This CDR3 contains 16 residues. For the CDR3, the DNA is TGTGCCAGCAGTCCCTTCGGCGGGAATAGCAATCAGCCCCAGCATTTT. It yields the protein CASSPFGGNSNQPQHF.

The genes are TRBV12-3 or TRBV12-4 and TRBJ2-3, with 7 bases fitting TRBD1. There are 13 residues in the CDR3. J gave up 9 bases and V 4 bases, and 7 bases lay outside the gene matches. The CDR3 is CASSSRTGTTQYF. CDR3 nucleotide sequence: TGTGCCAGCAGTTCAAGGACAGGTACGACGCAGTATTTT.

This clone was counted between two and nine times. The chain uses TRBV4-1 and TRBJ1-6; 9 nucleotides match TRBD1. V shed 3 bases, J shed 6 bases, and the junction held 6 bases outside the gene matches. The CDR3 covers 16 residues. The V gene's germline CDR1 is MGHRA and CDR2 YSYEKL. CDR3 in DNA: TGCGCCAGCAGCCAGGGGACAGGGATAGGTAATTCACCCCTCCACTTT. Amino acid sequence: CASSQGTGIGNSPLHF.

The rearrangement joins TRBV19 to TRBJ1-1, with 7 bases lining up with TRBD1. The germline CDR1 and CDR2 sequences are LNHDA and SQIVND (reference sequence). Trimming cost V 4 bases and J 4 bases; bases outside gene matches: 9. This CDR3 has 15 residues. The CDR3 DNA reads TGTGCCAGTAGTACTGGGGATACAGGGGTCACTGAAGCTTTCTTT. This gives the protein CASSTGDTGVTEAFF.

This rearrangement joins TRBV30 to TRBJ1-1, with D perhaps TRBD1 (6 bases). V dropped 4 bases and J dropped 0 bases, with 12 bases sitting between them. This CDR3 has 14 amino acids. Per the germline V gene, CDR1 is GTSNPN and CDR2 is SVGIG (reference sequence). CDR3 region: CAWTQTGLNTEAFF. The CDR3, as DNA: TGTGCCTGGACTCAGACAGGATTGAACACTGAAGCTTTCTTT. Looking up the rest from reference TRBV30 and TRBJ1-1 gives the full variable domain: SQTIHQWPATLVQPVGSPLSLECTVEGTSNPNLYWYRQAAGRGLQLLFYSVGIGQISSEVPQNLSASRPQDRQFILSSKKLLLSDSGFYLCAWTQTGLNTEAFFGQGTRLTVV.

In its sample, this clone was seen a few times. The chain joins TRBV19 to TRBJ2-7, with 8 bases matching TRBD1. The ends lost 1 base at V and 2 bases at J; junction bases unmatched: 1. This CDR3 contains 14 residues. CDR1 LNHDA and CDR2 SQIVND come from the germline V gene (reference sequence). The chain's CDR3 is CASSIAQGAYEQYF. CDR3 in DNA: TGTGCCAGTAGTATAGCACAGGGGGCCTACGAGCAGTACTTC.

The rearrangement uses TRBV28 and TRBJ1-5; 7 positions agree with TRBD1. The V gene end was trimmed by 6 bases and the J gene end by 2 bases; junction bases not matched to a gene: 7. The CDR3 extends over 15 amino acids. Germline loops: CDR1 MDHEN, CDR2 SYDVKM. CDR3 region: CASSQGGFGNQPQHF. Here the CDR3 DNA reads TGTGCCAGCAGCCAGGGGGGTTTCGGCAATCAGCCCCAGCATTTT.

In DNA form, the CDR3 reads TGTGCCAGTTCCCGACACTCAACTAATGAAAAACTGTTTTTT. This gives the protein CASSRHSTNEKLFF. The chain joins TRBV2 to TRBJ1-4; unclear D gene. The V gene lost 9 bases and the J gene lost 0 bases, with 11 bases spanning the gap. The CDR3 is 14 amino acids. Germline loops: CDR1 SNHLY, CDR2 FYNNEI.

The chain employs TRBV5-1 and TRBJ2-4; D may be TRBD1 (5 bases). CDR3 length: 16 residues. Between the trimmed V and J ends, which lost 4 bases and 0 bases, there was a span of 14 bases. Germline V gene data show CDR1 as SGHRS and CDR2 as YFSETQ. CDR3 protein: CASSPNAGLAKNIQYF. The CDR3, as DNA: TGCGCCAGCAGCCCCAACGCAGGGCTAGCCAAAAACATTCAGTACTTC.

CDR3 coding DNA: TGTGCCAGCAGTCCCCAGGTTAACTATGGCTACACCTTC. Residues: CASSPQVNYGYTF. The genes are TRBV6-2 or TRBV6-3 and TRBJ1-2; D gene uncertain. Trimming left V 5 bases short and J 1 base short, with 8 bases between. The germline V gene encodes CDR1 MNHEY and CDR2 SVGEGT. This CDR3 is 13 amino acids long.

This clone has a handful of counts. The rearrangement uses TRBV15 and TRBJ1-6; D perhaps matches TRBD1 (5 bases). Germline CDR1 and CDR2: LNHNV and YYDKDF (reference sequence). This CDR3 spans 15 amino acids. Trimming stripped 2 bases from V and 6 bases from J, with 11 bases between. The CDR3, as DNA: TGTGCCACCAGCAGATTGCAGGGATCTAATTCACCCCTCCACTTT. Translated, it gives CATSRLQGSNSPLHF.

The gene calls are TRBV29-1 and TRBJ1-2; D is possibly TRBD1 (6 bases). Germline V gene lookup returns CDR1 SQVTM and CDR2 ANQGSEA. Deletions cut 2 bases from V and 4 bases from J, with 14 bases between. The CDR3 totals 14 residues. This CDR3 reads CSVEIYREGYGYTF. The CDR3 coding sequence is TGCAGCGTTGAAATCTACAGGGAGGGCTATGGCTACACCTTC.

This sequence joins TRBV7-9 and TRBJ1-4; unclear D gene. V lost 5 bases and J 7 bases, leaving 17 bases between the germline ends. The CDR3 contains 15 residues. Per germline, CDR1 SEHNR and CDR2 FQNEAQ (reference sequence). This CDR3 reads CASSPRYGSGEKLFF. The CDR3 DNA follows: TGTGCCAGCAGCCCGAGGTACGGGTCCGGTGAAAAACTGTTTTTT.

Regarding this clone: Other DNA sequences in the same sample also yield this CDR3. The chain uses TRBV27 and TRBJ1-1; D is unclear. Germline-derived CDR1 and CDR2 are MNHEY and SMNVEV (reference sequence). CDR3 length: 13 residues. Trimming stripped 3 bases from V and 0 bases from J, with 5 bases between. The CDR3: CASSFKLNTEAFF. Written as DNA, the CDR3 is TGTGCCAGCAGTTTTAAGCTGAACACTGAAGCTTTCTTT.

The rearrangement links TRBV6-5 to TRBJ1-1; D may be TRBD1 (5 bases). The CDR3 is 13 residues long. Germline V gene lookup returns CDR1 MNHEY and CDR2 SVGAGI. V gave up 2 bases and J gave up 11 bases, with 15 bases separating them. As DNA, the CDR3 is TGTGCCAGCAGTTACCTATCCAGGGATGTTGCTTTCTTT. It translates to CASSYLSRDVAFF.

This sequence joins TRBV19 and TRBJ1-1; D not resolved. Germline lookup yields CDR1 LNHDA and CDR2 SQIVND (reference sequence). Trimming shortened V by 5 bases and J by 8 bases, and 12 bases separated the two germline ends. The CDR3 sequence is 12 residues long. CDR3: CASSSRHGEAFF. CDR3 in DNA: TGTGCCAGTAGTTCGAGACACGGCGAAGCTTTCTTT.

The rearrangement links TRBV27 to TRBJ1-4; D is unclear. The CDR3 consists of 15 residues. Germline V lookup: CDR1 MNHEY, CDR2 SMNVEV (reference sequence). Trimming left V 6 bases short and J 5 bases short, with 16 bases between. The CDR3 nucleotides are TGTGCCAGCAGACGACGCGGGCTGCGGAATGAAAAACTGTTTTTT. This encodes CASRRRGLRNEKLFF.

The genes are TRBV4-3 and TRBJ1-5; no clear D gene. CDR1 LGHNA and CDR2 YSLEER come from the germline V gene. The CDR3 sequence is 13 residues long. The V and J ends lost 4 bases and 3 bases respectively, with 7 bases between them. CDR3 in amino acids: CASSRRFNQPQHF. The CDR3 nucleotides are TGCGCCAGCAGCCGCAGGTTCAATCAGCCCCAGCATTTT.

The CDR3 DNA reads TGTGCCTGGAGTCCCCCCGGAAAACTGTTTTTT. Protein sequence: CAWSPPGKLFF. V usage is TRBV30 and J usage is TRBJ1-4; no clear D gene. Trimming took off 2 bases at V and 10 bases at J, with 8 bases between the two ends. Germline V lookup: CDR1 GTSNPN, CDR2 SVGIG (reference sequence). The CDR3 contains 11 residues.

The V call is TRBV6-2 or TRBV6-3, the J call TRBJ1-2; TRBD1 matches at 7 bases. The CDR3 has 18 amino acids. Germline V lookup: CDR1 MNHEY, CDR2 SVGEGT. J lost 3 bases, V lost 4 bases, and 17 bases had no gene match. CDR3: CASSSEAGGRGSYYGYTF. Written as DNA, the CDR3 is TGTGCCAGCAGTTCGGAGGCAGGTGGCAGGGGGTCGTACTATGGCTACACCTTC.

The chain uses TRBV28 and TRBJ1-4, with D tentatively TRBD1 (5 bases). Germline V gene lookup returns CDR1 MDHEN and CDR2 SYDVKM. The germline V and J ends were trimmed by 6 bases and 8 bases, with 7 bases remaining between them. This CDR3 is built from 11 residues. The CDR3, as DNA: TGTGCCAGCAGCCGGGGGGAAAAACTGTTTTTT. This codes for CASSRGEKLFF.

This clone has just one count. The J gene is TRBJ2-1, the V gene TRBV19, with D maybe TRBD2 (8 bases). CDR1 and CDR2 (germline): LNHDA, SQIVND (reference sequence). Deletions cut 7 bases from V and 8 bases from J, with 24 bases between. This CDR3 is built from 16 residues. DNA of the CDR3: TGTGCCAGTAAAAGTCGGGGGGGAGTAACAGGGGATGAGCAGTTCTTC. Translation gives CASKSRGGVTGDEQFF. Full variable domain (missing parts from reference TRBV19 and TRBJ2-1): DGGITQSPKYLFRKEGQNVTLSCEQNLNHDAMYWYRQDPGQGLRLIYYSQIVNDFQKGDIAEGYSVSREKKESFPLTVTSAQKNPTAFYLCASKSRGGVTGDEQFFGPGTRLTVL.

The CDR3 protein is CASSERGETQYF. The CDR3 DNA follows: TGTGCCAGCAGTGAGCGGGGAGAGACCCAGTACTTC. The rearrangement links TRBV25-1 to TRBJ2-5; tentative D call: TRBD2 (6 bases). Between the trimmed V and J ends, which lost 3 bases and 4 bases, there was a span of 6 bases. The germline gives CDR1 MGHDK, CDR2 SYGVNS. The CDR3 spans 12 residues. Based on the CDR3 plus reference TRBV25-1 and TRBJ2-5, the full variable domain is EADIYQTPRYLVIGTGKKITLECSQTMGHDKMYWYQQDPGMELHLIHYSYGVNSTEKGDLSSESTVSRIRTEHFPLTLESARPSHTSQYLCASSERGETQYFGPGTRLLVL.